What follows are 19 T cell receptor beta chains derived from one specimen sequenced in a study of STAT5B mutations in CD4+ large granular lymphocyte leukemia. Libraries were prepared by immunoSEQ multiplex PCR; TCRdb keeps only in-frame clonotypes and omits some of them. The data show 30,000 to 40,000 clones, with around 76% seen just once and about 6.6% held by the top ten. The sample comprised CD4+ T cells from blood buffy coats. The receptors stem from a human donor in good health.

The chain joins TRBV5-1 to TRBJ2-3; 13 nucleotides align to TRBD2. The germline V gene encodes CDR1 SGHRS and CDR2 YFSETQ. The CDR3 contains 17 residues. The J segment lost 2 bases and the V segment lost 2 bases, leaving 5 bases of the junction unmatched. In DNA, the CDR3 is TGCGCCAGCAGCTTCAGAGGGACTAGCGGGGTCACAGATACGCAGTATTTT. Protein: CASSFRGTSGVTDTQYF.

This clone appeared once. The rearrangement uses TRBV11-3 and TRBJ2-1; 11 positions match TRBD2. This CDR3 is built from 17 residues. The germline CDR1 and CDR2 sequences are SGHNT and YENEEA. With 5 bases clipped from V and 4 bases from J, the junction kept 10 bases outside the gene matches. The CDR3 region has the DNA TGTGCCAGCAGCGACCCGACCGGGACTAGCGGTTACAATGAGCAGTTCTTC. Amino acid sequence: CASSDPTGTSGYNEQFF.

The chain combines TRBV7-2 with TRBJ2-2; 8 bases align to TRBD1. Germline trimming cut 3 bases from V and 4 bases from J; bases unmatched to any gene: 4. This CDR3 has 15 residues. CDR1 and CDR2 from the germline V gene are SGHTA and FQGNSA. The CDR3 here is CASSLAGGRTGELFF. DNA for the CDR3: TGTGCCAGCAGCTTGGCAGGGGGCCGCACCGGGGAGCTGTTTTTT.

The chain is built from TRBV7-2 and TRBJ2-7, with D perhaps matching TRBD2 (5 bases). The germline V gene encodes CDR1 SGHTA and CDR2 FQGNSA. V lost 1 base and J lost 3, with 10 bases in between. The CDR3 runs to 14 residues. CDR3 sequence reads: CASSLGGWFYEQYF. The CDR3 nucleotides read TGTGCCAGCAGCTTAGGAGGGTGGTTCTACGAGCAGTACTTC.

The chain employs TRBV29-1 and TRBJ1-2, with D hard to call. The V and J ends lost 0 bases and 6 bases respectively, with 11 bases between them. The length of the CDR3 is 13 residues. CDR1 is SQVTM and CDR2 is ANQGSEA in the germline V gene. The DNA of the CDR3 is TGCAGCGTTGAAGATCCAGGAACTCATGGCTACACCTTC. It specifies CSVEDPGTHGYTF.

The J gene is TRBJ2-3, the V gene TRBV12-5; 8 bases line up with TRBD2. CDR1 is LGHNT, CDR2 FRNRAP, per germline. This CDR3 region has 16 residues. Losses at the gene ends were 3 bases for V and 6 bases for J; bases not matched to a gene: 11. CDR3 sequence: CASGLGVAGGPDTQYF. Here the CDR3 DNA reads TGTGCTAGTGGTTTAGGTGTGGCGGGGGGCCCGGATACGCAGTATTTT.

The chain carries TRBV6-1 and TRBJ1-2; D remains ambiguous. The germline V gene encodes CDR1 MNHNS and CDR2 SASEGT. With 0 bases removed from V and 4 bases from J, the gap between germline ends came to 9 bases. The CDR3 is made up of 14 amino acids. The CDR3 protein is CASSEARQSYGYTF. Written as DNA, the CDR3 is TGTGCCAGCAGTGAAGCGCGGCAGAGCTATGGCTACACCTTC.

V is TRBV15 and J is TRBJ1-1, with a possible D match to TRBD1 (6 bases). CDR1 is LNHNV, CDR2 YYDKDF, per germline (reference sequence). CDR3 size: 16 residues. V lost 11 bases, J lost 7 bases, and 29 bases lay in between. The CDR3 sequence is CAPSLRGTPKAGEAFF. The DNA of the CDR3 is TGTGCCCCCTCTCTACGGGGGACACCGAAAGCCGGTGAAGCTTTCTTT.

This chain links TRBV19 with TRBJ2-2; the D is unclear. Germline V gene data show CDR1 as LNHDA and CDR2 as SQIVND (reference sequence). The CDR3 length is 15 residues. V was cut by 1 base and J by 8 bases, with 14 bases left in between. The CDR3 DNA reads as TGTGCCAGTAGTATAGGCGGTGGGTTCGGAGGGGAGCTGTTTTTT. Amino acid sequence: CASSIGGGFGGELFF.

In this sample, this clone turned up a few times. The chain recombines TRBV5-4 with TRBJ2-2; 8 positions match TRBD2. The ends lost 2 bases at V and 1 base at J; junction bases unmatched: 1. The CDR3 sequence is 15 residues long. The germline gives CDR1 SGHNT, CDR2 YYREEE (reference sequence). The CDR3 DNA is TGTGCCAGCAGCTTCACTAGCGGGAACACCGGGGAGCTGTTTTTT. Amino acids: CASSFTSGNTGELFF.

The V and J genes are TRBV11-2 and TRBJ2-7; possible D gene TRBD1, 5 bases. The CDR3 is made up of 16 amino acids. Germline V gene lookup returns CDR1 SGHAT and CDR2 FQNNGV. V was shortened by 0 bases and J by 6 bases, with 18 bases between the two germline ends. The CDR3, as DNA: TGTGCCAGCAGCTTAGATCTAGGGGTAGCCAGTATCGAGCAGTACTTC. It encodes CASSLDLGVASIEQYF.

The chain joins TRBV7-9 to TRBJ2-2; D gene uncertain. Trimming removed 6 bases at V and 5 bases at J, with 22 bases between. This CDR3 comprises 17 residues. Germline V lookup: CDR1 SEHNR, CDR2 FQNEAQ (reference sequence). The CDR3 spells CASRETKGPFGTGELFF. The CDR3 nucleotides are TGTGCCAGCAGGGAGACGAAGGGCCCTTTCGGGACCGGGGAGCTGTTTTTT.

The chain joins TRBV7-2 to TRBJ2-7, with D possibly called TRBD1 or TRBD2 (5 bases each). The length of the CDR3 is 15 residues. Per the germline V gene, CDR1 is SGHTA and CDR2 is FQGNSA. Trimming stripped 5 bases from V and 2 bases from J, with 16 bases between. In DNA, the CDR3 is TGTGCCAGCAGCCTCTCCGAGGGGTTGACCTACGAGCAGTACTTC. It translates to CASSLSEGLTYEQYF.

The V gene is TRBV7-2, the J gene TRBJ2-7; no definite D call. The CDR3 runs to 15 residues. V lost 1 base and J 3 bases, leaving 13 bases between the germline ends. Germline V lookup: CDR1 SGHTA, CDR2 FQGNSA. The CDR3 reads CASSLDGEANYEQYF. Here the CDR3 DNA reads TGTGCCAGCAGCTTAGATGGGGAAGCCAACTACGAGCAGTACTTC.

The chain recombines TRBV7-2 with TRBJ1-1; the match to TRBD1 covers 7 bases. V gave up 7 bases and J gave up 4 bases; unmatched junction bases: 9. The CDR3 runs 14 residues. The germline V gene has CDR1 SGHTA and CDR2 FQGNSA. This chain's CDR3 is CASIAGGGRTEAFF. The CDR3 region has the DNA TGTGCCAGCATTGCAGGGGGGGGTCGCACTGAAGCTTTCTTT.

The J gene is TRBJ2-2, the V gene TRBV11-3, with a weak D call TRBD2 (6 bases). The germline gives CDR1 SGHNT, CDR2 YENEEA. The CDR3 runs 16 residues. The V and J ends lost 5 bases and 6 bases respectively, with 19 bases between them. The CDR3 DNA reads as TGTGCCAGCAGCCCCGGGGGAGCCCTCTCCTCCGGGGAGCTGTTTTTT. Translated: CASSPGGALSSGELFF.

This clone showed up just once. The CDR3 region is CSVKIFYEQYF. The CDR3 DNA is TGCAGCGTCAAAATATTCTACGAGCAGTACTTC. The chain combines TRBV29-1 with TRBJ2-7, with D hard to call. Germline V gene lookup returns CDR1 SQVTM and CDR2 ANQGSEA. The CDR3 covers 11 residues. V was trimmed by 6 bases and J by 3 bases, leaving 9 bases between them.

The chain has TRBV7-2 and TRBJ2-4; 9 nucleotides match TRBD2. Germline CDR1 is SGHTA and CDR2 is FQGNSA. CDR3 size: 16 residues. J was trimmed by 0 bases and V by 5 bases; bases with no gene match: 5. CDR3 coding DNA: TGTGCCAGCAGCCCCATTAGCGGGGGAGCCAAAAACATTCAGTACTTC. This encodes CASSPISGGAKNIQYF.

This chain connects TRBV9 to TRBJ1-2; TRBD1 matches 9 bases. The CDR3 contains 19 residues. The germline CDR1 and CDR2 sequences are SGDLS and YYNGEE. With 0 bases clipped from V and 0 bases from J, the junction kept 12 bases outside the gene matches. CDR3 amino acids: CASSVAMRGQGQSNYGYTF. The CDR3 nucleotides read TGTGCCAGCAGCGTAGCTATGAGGGGACAGGGACAATCTAACTATGGCTACACCTTC.